A selection of T cell receptor beta chains follows, all from one sample in a study of T cell responses to AZD1222 COVID-19 vaccine. The repertoire was sequenced with immunoSEQ multiplex PCR; TCRdb's copy has only in-frame clones and lacks some. The sample lists approximately 50,000 clones; 65% to 90% were seen once. The source was peripheral blood, collected 28 days after the second AZD1222 dose. Receptor source: an adult who received the AZD1222 COVID-19 vaccine. The CDR3 runs from the conserved cysteine through the conserved F or W. A D gene is named only where the DNA matches it firmly. Only some rows state a clone size, as once, few, many or a class for expanded clones.

-	TRBV4-1	-	TRBJ1-1	TGCGCCAGCAGCCAGATCAGAATCGTATCCGGCGGGGTTTACACTGAAGCTTTCTTT	CASSQIRIVSGGVYTEAFF
-	TRBV23-1	TRBD2	TRBJ2-3	TGCGCCAGCAGTCAACGGACTAGCAGGACAGATACGCAGTATTTT	CASSQRTSRTDTQYF
-	TRBV6-1	-	TRBJ2-5	TGTGCCAGCAGTGAAAGTCTAGGGGGGCAGAGAAACCAAGAGACCCAGTACTTC	CASSESLGGQRNQETQYF
-	TRBV12-3/TRBV12-4	-	TRBJ2-3	TGTGCCAGCACTCACACAGATACGCAGTATTTT	CASTHTDTQYF
-	TRBV6-5	TRBD2	TRBJ2-3	TGTGCCAGCAGTTACTACGGTCGGGGGGGAGATACGCAGTATTTT	CASSYYGRGGDTQYF
once	TRBV23-1	-	TRBJ2-1	TGCGCCAGCAGTCAAGTCAGGCTCTCCTACAATGAGCAGTTCTTC	CASSQVRLSYNEQFF
-	TRBV7-8	TRBD1	TRBJ1-2	TGTGCCAGCAGCTTGTCGCGGGACAGGGTCTATGGCTACACCTTC	CASSLSRDRVYGYTF
few	TRBV14	-	TRBJ2-1	TGTGCCAGCAGCCAGGTTAGGGGGAGGGGACCCGACAATGAGCAGTTCTTC	CASSQVRGRGPDNEQFF
-	TRBV12-3/TRBV12-4	-	TRBJ1-1	TGTGCCAGCAGTTTTGATTACGGCACTGAAGCTTTCTTT	CASSFDYGTEAFF
-	TRBV14	TRBD2	TRBJ2-7	TGTGCCAGCAACCAGGCTAGCGGCTCTCTCTACGAGCAGTACTTC	CASNQASGSLYEQYF
-	TRBV18	-	TRBJ2-1	TGTGCCAGCTCACCCGGGGGGCTGAACTACAATGAGCAGTTCTTC	CASSPGGLNYNEQFF
-	TRBV19	-	TRBJ1-5	TGTGCCAGCCAAGGGTTCGGAAGGTTCTATCAGCCCCAGCATTTT	CASQGFGRFYQPQHF
-	TRBV19	-	TRBJ2-2	TGTGCCAGTAGTGGGGCGGAAGCGAACACCGGGGAGCTGTTTTTT	CASSGAEANTGELFF
-	TRBV7-4	-	TRBJ1-5	TGTGCCAGCAGCTCCGACGGGCGTCATCAGCCCCAGCATTTT	CASSSDGRHQPQHF
-	TRBV5-1	TRBD2	TRBJ2-1	TGCGCCAGCAGCCAGAGGAGCGGGGCCGGGGATGAGCAGTTCTTC	CASSQRSGAGDEQFF
-	TRBV25-1	TRBD1	TRBJ2-7	TGTGCCAGCAGTGAATTCGAGGGGGCTAGCCGCGAGCAGTACTTC	CASSEFEGASREQYF
-	TRBV18	TRBD1	TRBJ1-2	TGTGCCAGCTCACCTCAGGGGGACGTAAATCAGGGCTACACCTTC	CASSPQGDVNQGYTF
once	TRBV28	-	TRBJ1-2	TGTGCCAGCAGTTTAAATCTTGGCGCGGGCTATGGCTACACCTTC	CASSLNLGAGYGYTF
-	TRBV7-9	-	TRBJ1-6	TGTGCCAGCAGCATGACTAGCTCCTATAATTCACCCCTCCACTTT	CASSMTSSYNSPLHF
-	TRBV9	TRBD2	TRBJ2-1	TGTGCCAGCAGCGTAGGATCCGGGACTAACCTCTACAATGAGCAGTTCTTC	CASSVGSGTNLYNEQFF
-	TRBV19	TRBD2	TRBJ2-3	TGTGCCAGTACCCCCCTCAGCGGGGGGGTCGTAGATACGCAGTATTTT	CASTPLSGGVVDTQYF
-	TRBV7-2	TRBD1	TRBJ1-1	TGTGCCAGCAGCTCACAGGGGGAAGCTTTCTTT	CASSSQGEAFF
-	TRBV2	-	TRBJ2-1	TGTGCCGGCAGTGACGGACGATTTGGTGATGAGCAGTTCTTC	CAGSDGRFGDEQFF
-	TRBV7-9	TRBD1	TRBJ2-7	TGTGCCAGCAGCTCGGGACAGGACTCCTACGAGCAGTACTTC	CASSSGQDSYEQYF
-	TRBV4-2	-	TRBJ1-2	TGTGCCAGCAGCCCCCCGCGGGGGTATGGCTACACCTTC	CASSPPRGYGYTF
once	TRBV5-1	TRBD1	TRBJ2-7	TGCGCCAGCCGTCCGGGACAGGAGACCTACGAGCAGTACTTC	CASRPGQETYEQYF
-	TRBV4-1	-	TRBJ1-4	TGCGCCAGCTCATGGAGGGGGGAGCGGACTAATGAAAAACTGTTTTTT	CASSWRGERTNEKLFF
-	TRBV5-1	-	TRBJ1-5	TGCGCCAGCAGCTGGCCCAGGCCTTATAGCAATCAGCCCCAGCATTTT	CASSWPRPYSNQPQHF
-	TRBV7-7	-	TRBJ2-5	TGTGCTAGCAGCTTAGCACACAGGGTGGGAGAGACCCAGTACTTC	CASSLAHRVGETQYF
-	TRBV5-1	-	TRBJ1-6	TGCGCCAGCAGCTTAGACAGGCCCAATTCACCCCTCCACTTT	CASSLDRPNSPLHF
-	TRBV3-1/TRBV3-2	TRBD2	TRBJ2-7	TGTGCCAGCAGCCATACGGGGGGGGCCTACGAGCAGTACTTC	CASSHTGGAYEQYF
-	TRBV14	TRBD2	TRBJ2-1	TGTGCCAGCAGCCTGCTGGGACTAGCGGGAGTGGGCTCCTACAATGAGCAGTTCTTC	CASSLLGLAGVGSYNEQFF
once	TRBV21-1	-	TRBJ2-5	TGTGCCAGCAGCAAACCGGGGGGGGCTGAGACCCAGTACTTC	CASSKPGGAETQYF
-	TRBV4-3	TRBD1	TRBJ1-5	TGCGCCAGCAGCCAAAGGACAGGGAATCAGCCCCAGCATTTT	CASSQRTGNQPQHF
-	TRBV5-1	-	TRBJ1-3	TGCGCCAGCAGCTTGGTGGACTGGGGGTTCGGAAACACCATATATTTT	CASSLVDWGFGNTIYF
-	TRBV28	-	TRBJ1-1	TGTGCCAGCAGTTCGGAGACAGCCAGGAACACTGAAGCTTTCTTT	CASSSETARNTEAFF
-	TRBV14	-	TRBJ2-1	TGTGCCAGCAGCCAGAGCTCTAGCGAGCAGTTCTTC	CASSQSSSEQFF
once	TRBV28	-	TRBJ1-4	TGTGCCAGCAGTTCGGGCAGCCCTAATGAAAAACTGTTTTTT	CASSSGSPNEKLFF
-	TRBV7-2	-	TRBJ1-5	TGTGCCAGCAGCTTAGGTGGCAGTCTCAATCAGCCCCAGCATTTT	CASSLGGSLNQPQHF
-	TRBV2	-	TRBJ1-5	TGTGCCAGCACAGGACCGCAGTCCAATCAGCCCCAGCATTTT	CASTGPQSNQPQHF